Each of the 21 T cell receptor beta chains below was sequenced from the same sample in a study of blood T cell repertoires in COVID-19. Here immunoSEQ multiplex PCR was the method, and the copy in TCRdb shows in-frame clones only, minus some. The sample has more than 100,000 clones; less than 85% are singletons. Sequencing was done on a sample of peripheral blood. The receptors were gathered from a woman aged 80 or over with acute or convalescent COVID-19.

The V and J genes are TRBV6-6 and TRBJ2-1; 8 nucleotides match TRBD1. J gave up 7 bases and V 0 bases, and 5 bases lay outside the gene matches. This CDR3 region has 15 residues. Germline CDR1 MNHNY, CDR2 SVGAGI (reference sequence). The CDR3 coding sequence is TGTGCCAGCAGTTACTCGACTCAGGGGGCGAATGAGCAGTTCTTC. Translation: CASSYSTQGANEQFF.

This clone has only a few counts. The CDR3 loop is CASSYRTSANYEQYF. CDR3 nucleotide sequence: TGTGCCAGCAGTTACCGGACTAGCGCGAACTACGAGCAGTACTTC. V usage is TRBV6-5 and J usage is TRBJ2-7; 9 bases align to TRBD2. This CDR3 has 15 amino acids. With V trimmed by 2 bases and J by 3 bases, 5 bases remained unmatched. Germline V gene sequence: CDR1 MNHEY, CDR2 SVGAGI.

The CDR3 DNA reads TGTGCCAGCAGTTCCACCGGGACACAAACCGGGGAGCTGTTTTTT. Protein: CASSSTGTQTGELFF. V and J are TRBV6-5 and TRBJ2-2, with D possibly matching TRBD1 (6 bases). V gave up 4 bases and J gave up 5 bases, with 14 bases separating them. Germline V gene lookup returns CDR1 MNHEY and CDR2 SVGAGI. This CDR3 is 15 amino acids long.

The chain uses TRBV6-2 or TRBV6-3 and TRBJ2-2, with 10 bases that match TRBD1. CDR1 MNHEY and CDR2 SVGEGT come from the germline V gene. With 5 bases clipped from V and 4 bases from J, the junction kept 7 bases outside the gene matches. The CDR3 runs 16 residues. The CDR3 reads CASSDGRDRGTGELFF. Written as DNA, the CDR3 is TGTGCCAGCAGTGACGGCCGGGACAGGGGCACCGGGGAGCTGTTTTTT.

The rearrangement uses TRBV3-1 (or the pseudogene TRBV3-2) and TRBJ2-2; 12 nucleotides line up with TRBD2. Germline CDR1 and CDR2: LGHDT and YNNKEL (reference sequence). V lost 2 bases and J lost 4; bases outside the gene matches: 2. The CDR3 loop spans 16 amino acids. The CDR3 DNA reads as TGTGCCAGCAGCCAACTAGCGGGAGGGCTCACCGGGGAGCTGTTTTTT. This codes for CASSQLAGGLTGELFF.

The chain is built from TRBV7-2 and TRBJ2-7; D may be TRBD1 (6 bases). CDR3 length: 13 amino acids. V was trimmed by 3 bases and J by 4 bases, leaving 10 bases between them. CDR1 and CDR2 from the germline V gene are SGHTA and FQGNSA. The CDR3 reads CASSFPDSYEQYF. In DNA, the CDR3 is TGTGCCAGCAGCTTCCCGGACAGTTACGAGCAGTACTTC.

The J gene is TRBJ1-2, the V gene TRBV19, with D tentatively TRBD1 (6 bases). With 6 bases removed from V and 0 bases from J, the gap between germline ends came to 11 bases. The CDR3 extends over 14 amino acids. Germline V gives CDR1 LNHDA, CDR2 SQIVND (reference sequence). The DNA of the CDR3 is TGTGCCAGTAGGAGGACAGCACCTAACTATGGCTACACCTTC. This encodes CASRRTAPNYGYTF.

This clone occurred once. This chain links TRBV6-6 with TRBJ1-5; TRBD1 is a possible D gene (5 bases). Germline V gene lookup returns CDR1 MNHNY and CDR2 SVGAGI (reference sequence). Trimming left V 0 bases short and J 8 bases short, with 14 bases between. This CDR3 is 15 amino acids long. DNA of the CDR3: TGTGCCAGCAGTTACTCTAAGGGAGGGGACGAGCCCCAGCATTTT. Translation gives CASSYSKGGDEPQHF.

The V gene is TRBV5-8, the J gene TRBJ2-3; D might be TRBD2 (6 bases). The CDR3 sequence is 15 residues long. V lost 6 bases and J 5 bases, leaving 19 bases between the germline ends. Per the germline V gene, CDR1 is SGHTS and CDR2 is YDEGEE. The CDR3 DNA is TGTGCCAGCATTTTCGGACGGACGCGGGGAGATACGCAGTATTTT. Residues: CASIFGRTRGDTQYF.

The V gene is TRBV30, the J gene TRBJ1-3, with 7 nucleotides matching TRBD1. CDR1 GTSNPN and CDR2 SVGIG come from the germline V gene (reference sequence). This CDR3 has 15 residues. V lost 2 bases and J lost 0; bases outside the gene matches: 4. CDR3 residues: CAWSPDRSSGNTIYF. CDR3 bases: TGTGCCTGGAGTCCGGACAGGAGCTCTGGAAACACCATATATTTT.

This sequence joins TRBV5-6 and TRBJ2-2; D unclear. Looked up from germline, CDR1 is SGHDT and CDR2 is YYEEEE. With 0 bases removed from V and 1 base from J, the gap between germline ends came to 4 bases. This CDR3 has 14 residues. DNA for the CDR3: TGTGCCAGCAGCTTGGTAATGAACACCGGGGAGCTGTTTTTT. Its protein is CASSLVMNTGELFF.

The CDR3 DNA reads as TGTGCCAGCAGCAGGACGGATTCGCGGGGGCAGCCCCAGCATTTT. Its protein is CASSRTDSRGQPQHF. The rearrangement uses TRBV5-8 and TRBJ1-5; a possible D gene is TRBD1 (5 bases). This CDR3 is 15 amino acids long. Germline assignment: CDR1 SGHTS and CDR2 YDEGEE. Between the trimmed V and J ends, which lost 4 bases and 7 bases, there was a span of 18 bases. Full variable domain (outside the CDR3, taken from reference TRBV5-8 and TRBJ1-5): EAGVTQSPTHLIKTRGQQATLRCSPISGHTSVYWYQQALGLGLQFLLWYDEGEERNRGNFPPRFSGRQFPNYSSELNVNALELEDSALYLCASSRTDSRGQPQHFGDGTRLSIL.

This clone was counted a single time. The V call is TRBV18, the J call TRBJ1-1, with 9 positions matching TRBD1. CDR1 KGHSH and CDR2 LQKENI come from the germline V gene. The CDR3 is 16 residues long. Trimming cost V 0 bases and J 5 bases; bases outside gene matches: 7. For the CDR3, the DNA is TGTGCCAGCTCACCACCGGGACAGGGTGGTTGGACTGAAGCTTTCTTT. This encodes CASSPPGQGGWTEAFF.

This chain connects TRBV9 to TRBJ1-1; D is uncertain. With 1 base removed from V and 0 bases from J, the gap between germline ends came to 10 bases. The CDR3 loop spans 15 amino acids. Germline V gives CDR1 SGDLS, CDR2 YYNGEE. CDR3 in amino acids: CASSVNPGVNTEAFF. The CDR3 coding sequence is TGTGCCAGCAGCGTAAATCCGGGAGTGAACACTGAAGCTTTCTTT.

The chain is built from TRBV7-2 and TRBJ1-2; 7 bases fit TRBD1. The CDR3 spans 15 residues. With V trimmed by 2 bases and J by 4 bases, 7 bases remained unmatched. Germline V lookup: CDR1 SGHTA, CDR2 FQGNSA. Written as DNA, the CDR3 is TGTGCCAGCAGCTTATCGCCGGGACAGAGCTATGGCTACACCTTC. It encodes CASSLSPGQSYGYTF.

The CDR3 sequence: CATSRDTSYEQYF. The CDR3 DNA reads TGTGCCACCAGCAGGGACACCTCCTACGAGCAGTACTTC. The chain combines TRBV15 with TRBJ2-7; D is possibly TRBD1 (5 bases). Between the trimmed V and J ends, which lost 3 bases and 0 bases, there was a span of 6 bases. Germline CDR1 and CDR2: LNHNV and YYDKDF (reference sequence). The CDR3 sequence is 13 residues long.

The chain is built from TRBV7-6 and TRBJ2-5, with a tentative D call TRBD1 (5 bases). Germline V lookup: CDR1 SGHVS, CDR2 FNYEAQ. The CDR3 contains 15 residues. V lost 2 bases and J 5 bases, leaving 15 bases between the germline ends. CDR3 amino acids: CASSLRPGPRETQYF. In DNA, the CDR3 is TGTGCCAGCAGCTTAAGGCCAGGGCCAAGGGAGACCCAGTACTTC.

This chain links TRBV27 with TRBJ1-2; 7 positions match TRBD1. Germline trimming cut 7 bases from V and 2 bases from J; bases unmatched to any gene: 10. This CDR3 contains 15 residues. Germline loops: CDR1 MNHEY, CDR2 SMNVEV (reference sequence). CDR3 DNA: TGTGCCAGCACCGCGGCCACAGGGGCCAACTATGGCTACACCTTC. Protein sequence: CASTAATGANYGYTF.

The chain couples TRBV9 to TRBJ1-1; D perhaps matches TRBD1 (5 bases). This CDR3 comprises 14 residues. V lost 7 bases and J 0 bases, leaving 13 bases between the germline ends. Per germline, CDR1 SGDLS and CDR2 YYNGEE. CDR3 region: CASPHRNMNTEAFF. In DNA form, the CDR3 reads TGTGCCAGCCCTCACAGGAACATGAACACTGAAGCTTTCTTT.

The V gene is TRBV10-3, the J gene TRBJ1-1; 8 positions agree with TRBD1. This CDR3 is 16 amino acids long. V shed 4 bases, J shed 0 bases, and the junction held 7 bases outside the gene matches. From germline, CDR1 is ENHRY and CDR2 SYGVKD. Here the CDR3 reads CAISGLGQGMNTEAFF. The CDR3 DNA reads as TGTGCCATCAGTGGACTAGGACAGGGAATGAACACTGAAGCTTTCTTT.

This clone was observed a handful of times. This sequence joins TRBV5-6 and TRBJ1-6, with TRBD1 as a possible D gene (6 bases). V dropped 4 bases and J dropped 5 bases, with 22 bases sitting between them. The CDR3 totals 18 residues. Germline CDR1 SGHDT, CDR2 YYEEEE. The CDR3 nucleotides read TGTGCCAGCAGCCCCTCCCGTGCGGGGGCAATGAATAATTCACCCCTCCACTTT. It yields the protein CASSPSRAGAMNNSPLHF.